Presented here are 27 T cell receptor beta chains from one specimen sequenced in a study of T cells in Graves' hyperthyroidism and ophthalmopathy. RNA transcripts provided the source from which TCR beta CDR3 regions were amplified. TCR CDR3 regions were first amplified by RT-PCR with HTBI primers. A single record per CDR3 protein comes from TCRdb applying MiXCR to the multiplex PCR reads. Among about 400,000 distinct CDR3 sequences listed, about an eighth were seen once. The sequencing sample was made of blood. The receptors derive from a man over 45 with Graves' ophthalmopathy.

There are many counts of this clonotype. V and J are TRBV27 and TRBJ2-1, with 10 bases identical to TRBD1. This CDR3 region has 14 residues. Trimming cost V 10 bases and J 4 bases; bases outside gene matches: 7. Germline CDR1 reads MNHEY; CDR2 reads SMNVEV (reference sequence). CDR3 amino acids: CATSRDRGYNEQFF. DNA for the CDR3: TGTGCCACCTCGCGGGACAGGGGTTACAATGAGCAGTTCTTC.

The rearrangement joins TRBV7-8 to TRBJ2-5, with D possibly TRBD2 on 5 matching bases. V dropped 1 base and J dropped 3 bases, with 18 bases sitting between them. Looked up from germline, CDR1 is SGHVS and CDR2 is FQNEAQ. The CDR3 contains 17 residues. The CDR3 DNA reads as TGTGCCAGCAGCTTAGGTCCCGGGGTCTGGATGAAAGAGACCCAGTACTTC. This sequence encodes CASSLGPGVWMKETQYF. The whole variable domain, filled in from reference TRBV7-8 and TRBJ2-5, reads GAGVSQSPRYKVAKRGQDVALRCDPISGHVSLFWYQQALGQGPEFLTYFQNEAQLDKSGLPSDRFFAERPEGSVSTLKIQRTQQEDSAVYLCASSLGPGVWMKETQYFGPGTRLLVL.

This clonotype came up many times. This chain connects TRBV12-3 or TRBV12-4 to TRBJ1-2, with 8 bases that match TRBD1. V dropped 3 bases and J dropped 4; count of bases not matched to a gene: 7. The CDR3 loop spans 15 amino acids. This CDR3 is CASSFRDRTTYGYTF. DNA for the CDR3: TGTGCCAGCAGTTTCCGGGACAGGACCACCTATGGCTACACCTTC.

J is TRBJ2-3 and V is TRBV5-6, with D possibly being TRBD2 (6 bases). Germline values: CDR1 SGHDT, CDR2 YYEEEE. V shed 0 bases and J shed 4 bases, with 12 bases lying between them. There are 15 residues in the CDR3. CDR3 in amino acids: CASSLGQLAPDTQYF. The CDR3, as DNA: TGTGCCAGCAGCTTGGGTCAACTAGCCCCAGATACGCAGTATTTT.

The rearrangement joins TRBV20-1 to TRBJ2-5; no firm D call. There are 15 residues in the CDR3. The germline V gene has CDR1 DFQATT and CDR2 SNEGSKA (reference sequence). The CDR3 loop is CSASLVPKNQETQYF. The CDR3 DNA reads TGCAGCGCGTCATTGGTGCCTAAGAACCAAGAGACCCAGTACTTC.

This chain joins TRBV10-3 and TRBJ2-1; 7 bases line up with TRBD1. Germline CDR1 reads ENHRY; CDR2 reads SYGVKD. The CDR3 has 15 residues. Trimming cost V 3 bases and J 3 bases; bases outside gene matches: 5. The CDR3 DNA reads TGTGCCATCAGTGATTCGACAGGGCACTACAATGAGCAGTTCTTC. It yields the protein CAISDSTGHYNEQFF.

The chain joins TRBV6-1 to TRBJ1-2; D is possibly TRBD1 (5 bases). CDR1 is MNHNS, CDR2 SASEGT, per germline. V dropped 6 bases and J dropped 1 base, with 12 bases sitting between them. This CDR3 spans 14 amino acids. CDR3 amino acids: CASSPLGGNYGYTF. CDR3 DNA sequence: TGTGCCAGCAGCCCCCTCGGGGGTAACTATGGCTACACCTTC.

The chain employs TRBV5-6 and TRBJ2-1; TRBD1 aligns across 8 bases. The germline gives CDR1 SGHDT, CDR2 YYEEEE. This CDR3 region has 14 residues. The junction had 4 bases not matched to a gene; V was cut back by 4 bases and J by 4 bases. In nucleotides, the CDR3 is TGTGCCAGCAGCGGACAGGGAGTATACAATGAGCAGTTCTTC. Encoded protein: CASSGQGVYNEQFF.

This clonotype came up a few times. The CDR3 DNA is TGCGCCAGCAGCCAAGTAAGGGCAGGGTCGGGACAGCCCCAGCATTTT. Its translation is CASSQVRAGSGQPQHF. V usage is TRBV4-1 and J usage is TRBJ1-5, with D tentatively TRBD1 (5 bases). The CDR3 spans 16 residues. V lost 1 base to trimming and J lost 7 bases, with 17 bases between them. Germline assignment: CDR1 MGHRA and CDR2 YSYEKL.

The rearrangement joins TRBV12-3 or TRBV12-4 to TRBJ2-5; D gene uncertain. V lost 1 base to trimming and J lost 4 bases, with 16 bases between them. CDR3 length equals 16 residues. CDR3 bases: TGTGCCAGCAGTTTAGTCCAGACCCTCCCGGGAGAGACCCAGTACTTC. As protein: CASSLVQTLPGETQYF.

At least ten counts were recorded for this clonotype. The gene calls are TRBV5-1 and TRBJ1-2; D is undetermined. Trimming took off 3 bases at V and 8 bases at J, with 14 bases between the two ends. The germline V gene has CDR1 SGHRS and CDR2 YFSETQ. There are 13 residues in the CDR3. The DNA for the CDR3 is TGCGCCAGCAGCTACGACGGAGGATGGGGCTACACCTTC. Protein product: CASSYDGGWGYTF.

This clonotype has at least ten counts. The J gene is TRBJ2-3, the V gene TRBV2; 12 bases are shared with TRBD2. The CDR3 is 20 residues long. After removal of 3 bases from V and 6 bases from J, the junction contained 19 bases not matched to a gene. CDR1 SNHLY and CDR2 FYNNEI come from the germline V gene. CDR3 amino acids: CASSEILAGGHDGGKDTQYF. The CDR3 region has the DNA TGTGCCAGCAGTGAGATACTAGCGGGAGGACACGACGGGGGGAAGGATACGCAGTATTTT.

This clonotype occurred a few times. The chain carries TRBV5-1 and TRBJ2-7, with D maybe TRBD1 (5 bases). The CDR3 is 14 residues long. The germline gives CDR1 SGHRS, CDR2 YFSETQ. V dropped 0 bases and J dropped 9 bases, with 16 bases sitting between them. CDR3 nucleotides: TGCGCCAGCAGCTTGGACCAGGGTCCCAATCGGCAGTACTTC. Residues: CASSLDQGPNRQYF.

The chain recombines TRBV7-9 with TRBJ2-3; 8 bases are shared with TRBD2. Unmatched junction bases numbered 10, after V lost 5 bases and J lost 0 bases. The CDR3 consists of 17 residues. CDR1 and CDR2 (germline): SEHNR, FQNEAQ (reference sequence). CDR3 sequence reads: CASSGTSGPLSTDTQYF. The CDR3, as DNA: TGTGCCAGCAGCGGCACTAGCGGACCCCTTAGCACAGATACGCAGTATTTT.

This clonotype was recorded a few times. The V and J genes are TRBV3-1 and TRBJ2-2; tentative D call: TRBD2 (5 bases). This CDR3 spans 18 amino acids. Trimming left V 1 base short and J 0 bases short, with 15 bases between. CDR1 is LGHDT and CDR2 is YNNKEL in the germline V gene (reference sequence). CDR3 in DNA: TGTGCCAGCAGCCAAGTCCCGCCTACCGGGACGAACACCGGGGAGCTGTTTTTT. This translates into CASSQVPPTGTNTGELFF.

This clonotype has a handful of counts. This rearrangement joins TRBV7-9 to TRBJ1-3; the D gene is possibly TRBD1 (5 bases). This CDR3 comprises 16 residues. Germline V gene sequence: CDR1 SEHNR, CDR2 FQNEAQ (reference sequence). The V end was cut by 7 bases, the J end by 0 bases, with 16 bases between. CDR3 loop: CASTIGTPYSGNTIYF. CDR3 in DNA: TGTGCCAGCACCATCGGGACTCCTTACTCTGGAAACACCATATATTTT.

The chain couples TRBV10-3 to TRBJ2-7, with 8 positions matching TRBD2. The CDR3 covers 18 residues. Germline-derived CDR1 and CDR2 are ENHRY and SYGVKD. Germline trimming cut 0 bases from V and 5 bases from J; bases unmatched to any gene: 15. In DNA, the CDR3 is TGTGCCATCAGTGAGTCGGGGGACGCAAGCGGGAGAACGAACGAGCAGTACTTC. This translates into CAISESGDASGRTNEQYF.

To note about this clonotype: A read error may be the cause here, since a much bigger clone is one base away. CDR3 sequence reads: CASSTPKREVSYNEQFF. CDR3 nucleotides: TGTGCCAGCTCAACACCGAAGCGGGAGGTTTCCTACAATGAGCAGTTCTTC. V gene TRBV18 combines with J gene TRBJ2-1; TRBD2 agrees at 9 bases. The CDR3 is 17 amino acids. Per the germline V gene, CDR1 is KGHSH and CDR2 is LQKENI.

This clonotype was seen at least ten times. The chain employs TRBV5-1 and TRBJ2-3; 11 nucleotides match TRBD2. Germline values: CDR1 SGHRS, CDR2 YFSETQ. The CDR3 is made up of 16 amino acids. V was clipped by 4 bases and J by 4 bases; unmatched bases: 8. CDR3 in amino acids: CASSPRLAGLPDTQYF. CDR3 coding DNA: TGCGCCAGCAGCCCAAGACTAGCGGGACTCCCAGATACGCAGTATTTT.

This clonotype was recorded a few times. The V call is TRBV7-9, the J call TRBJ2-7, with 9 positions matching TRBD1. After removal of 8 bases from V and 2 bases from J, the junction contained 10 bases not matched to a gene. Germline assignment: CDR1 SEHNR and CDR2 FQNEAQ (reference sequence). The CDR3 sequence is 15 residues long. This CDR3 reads CASEMPGTGPYEQYF. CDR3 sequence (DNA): TGTGCCAGCGAAATGCCCGGGACAGGGCCCTACGAGCAGTACTTC.

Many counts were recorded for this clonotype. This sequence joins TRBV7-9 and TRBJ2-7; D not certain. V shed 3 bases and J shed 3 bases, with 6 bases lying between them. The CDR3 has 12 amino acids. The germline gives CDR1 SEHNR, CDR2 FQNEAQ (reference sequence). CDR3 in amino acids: CASSFKRYEQYF. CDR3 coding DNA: TGTGCCAGCAGCTTTAAACGCTACGAGCAGTACTTC.

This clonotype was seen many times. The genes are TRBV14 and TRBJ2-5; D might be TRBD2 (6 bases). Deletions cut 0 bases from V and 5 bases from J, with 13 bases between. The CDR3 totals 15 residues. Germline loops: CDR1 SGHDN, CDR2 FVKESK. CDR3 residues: CASSQEANSGETQYF. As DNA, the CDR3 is TGTGCCAGCAGCCAAGAAGCTAACAGCGGGGAGACCCAGTACTTC.

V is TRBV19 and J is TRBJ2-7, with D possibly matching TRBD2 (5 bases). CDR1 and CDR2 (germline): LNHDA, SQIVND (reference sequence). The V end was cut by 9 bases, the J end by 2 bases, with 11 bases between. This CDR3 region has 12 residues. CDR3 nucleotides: TGTGCCAGCTCGACGGGGACCTACGAGCAGTACTTC. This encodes CASSTGTYEQYF. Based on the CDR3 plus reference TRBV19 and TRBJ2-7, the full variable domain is DGGITQSPKYLFRKEGQNVTLSCEQNLNHDAMYWYRQDPGQGLRLIYYSQIVNDFQKGDIAEGYSVSREKKESFPLTVTSAQKNPTAFYLCASSTGTYEQYFGPGTRLTVT.

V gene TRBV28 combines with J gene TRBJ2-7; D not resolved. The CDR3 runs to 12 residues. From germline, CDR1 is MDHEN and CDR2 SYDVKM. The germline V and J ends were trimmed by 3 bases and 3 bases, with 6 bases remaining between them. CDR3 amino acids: CASSFPFYEQYF. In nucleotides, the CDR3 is TGTGCCAGCAGTTTTCCGTTCTACGAGCAGTACTTC.

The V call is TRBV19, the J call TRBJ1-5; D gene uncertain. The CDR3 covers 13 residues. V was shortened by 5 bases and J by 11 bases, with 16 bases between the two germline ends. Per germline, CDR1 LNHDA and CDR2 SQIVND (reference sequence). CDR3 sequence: CASSPGVGWAQHF. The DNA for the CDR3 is TGTGCCAGTAGTCCTGGCGTCGGATGGGCCCAGCATTTT.

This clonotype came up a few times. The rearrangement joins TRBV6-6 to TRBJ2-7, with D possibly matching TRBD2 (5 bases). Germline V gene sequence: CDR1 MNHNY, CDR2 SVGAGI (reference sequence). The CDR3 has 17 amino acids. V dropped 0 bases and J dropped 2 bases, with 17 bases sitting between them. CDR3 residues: CASSYSAVAGGAYEQYF. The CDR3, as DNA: TGTGCCAGCAGTTACTCGGCTGTTGCGGGCGGAGCCTACGAGCAGTACTTC.

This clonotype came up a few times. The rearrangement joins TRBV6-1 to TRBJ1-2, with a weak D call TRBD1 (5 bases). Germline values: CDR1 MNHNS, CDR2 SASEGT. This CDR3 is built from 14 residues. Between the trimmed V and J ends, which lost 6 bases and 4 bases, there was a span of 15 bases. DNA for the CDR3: TGTGCCAGCAGACCTGTGAGCGGGGGCTATGGCTACACCTTC. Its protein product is CASRPVSGGYGYTF.